Described below is a single T cell receptor (beta chain) sequence and its context. Its binding antigen is unknown. No much larger clone exists at a distance of one base, and base qualities are not known. The data belong to a study of metastatic and nonmetastatic thyroid tumors (dated by TCRdb to 2020 to 2022). With respect to the entire study: Repertoires were compared across peripheral blood and tumor or nodule tissue samples from malignant and benign thyroid patients. What the study reported, not specific to this receptor: In both blood and tumor samples, malignant tumors were reported to have significantly higher TCR beta diversity than benign nodules.

The CDR3 goes from the cysteine to the phenylalanine over 14 residues. Just CDR3 DNA is preserved here, 42 bases in frame from base 1. Unmatched junction bases come to 6, with V trimmed by 5 bases and J by 4 bases. CDR1 and CDR2, per the germline V gene, are SGHAT and FQNNGV. No treatment had been received by any patient before thyroid surgery. Patient clinical samples collected from the early 2010s to the late 2010s were retrospectively analysed using T-cell receptor beta sequencing. The method behind the library was PCR. For sequencing, an Illumina HiSeq 4000 was employed. High-throughput sequencing was used to profile the TCR beta-chain CDR3 region of each patient. As for the authors' bioinformatics: The researchers built a classifier to tell apart papillary thyroid cancer patients with distant metastasis, based on CDR3 differences among clinicopathological groups. The Shannon index was used to assess repertoire diversity, and the Morisita-Horn index was used to assess tumor-blood repertoire similarity. The public reads were quality trimmed at Q25 with fastp and then assembled into clones with MiXCR by TCRdb, keeping productive beta chains. These V and J calls are TCRdb output, not the study's own analysis. For this sample there are approximately 16,000 clones; over 10% appear just once. The ten largest clones take up under 30% of the sample.

The sample consisted of blood. The chain employs TRBV11-2 and TRBJ2-7; 9 bases in the middle match TRBD1. This clonotype was obtained from a female donor with papillary thyroid cancer or a benign thyroid nodule (not recorded which). Some clones in this sample may be carry-over from other donors' samples. The DNA sequence follows: TGTGCCAGCAGCATCTCCGGGACAGGGTACGAGCAGTACTTC. Its coded protein is CASSISGTGYEQYF.